The rows below give T cell receptor beta chains drawn from one sample of a study of blood T cell repertoires in COVID-19. TCRdb keeps only in-frame clones here, not all; method: immunoSEQ multiplex PCR. The sample consists of some 70,000 clones, 86% of them appearing once. Sample: peripheral blood. These receptor sequences come from a man between 25 and 39 years old with acute or convalescent COVID-19. Each CDR3 is given with its conserved first and last residue. Each record gives: D gene, clone size, V gene, J gene, CDR3 DNA, CDR3 protein. A D gene is named only where the DNA matches it firmly. Clone size appears in some rows only: once, few, many, or a class for an expanded clone.

>TRBD1|-|TRBV19|TRBJ2-3
TGTGCCAGTAGCCGCCTTACAGGGGGCCGTACAGATACGCAGTATTTT
CASSRLTGGRTDTQYF
>-|-|TRBV19|TRBJ1-5
TGTGCCAGTAGTATGTTAACGCTATATAGCAATCAGCCCCAGCATTTT
CASSMLTLYSNQPQHF
>TRBD2|once|TRBV6-4|TRBJ2-1
TGTGCCAGCAGTGACTCCGCTAGCGGGGGATACAATGAGCAGTTCTTC
CASSDSASGGYNEQFF
>-|-|TRBV28|TRBJ1-2
TGTGCCAGCAGTAGAGGACAGTACTATGGCTACACCTTC
CASSRGQYYGYTF
>TRBD1|-|TRBV5-1|TRBJ2-7
TGCGCCAGCAGCTTGGGGGGACAGACCTACGAGCAGTACTTC
CASSLGGQTYEQYF
>-|-|TRBV4-1|TRBJ1-4
TGCGCCAGCAGCCAGTCCCCACCGGGAGGTCTCTTTGAAAAACTGTTTTTT
CASSQSPPGGLFEKLFF
>TRBD1|-|TRBV15|TRBJ1-2
TGTGCCACCAGCACAGACAGGGGGCAGGATGGCTACACCTTC
CATSTDRGQDGYTF
>TRBD1|-|TRBV28|TRBJ1-2
TGTGCCAGCAGTGCCGGCGGACAGGGCTATGGCTACACCTTC
CASSAGGQGYGYTF
>-|-|TRBV11-2|TRBJ1-2
TGTGCCAGCAGCTTAGCAGGGCTAGGTGACTATGGCTACACCTTC
CASSLAGLGDYGYTF
>TRBD1|many|TRBV5-6|TRBJ2-4
TGTGCCAGCAGCACCGGGACAGGGAGCGGCATTCAGTACTTC
CASSTGTGSGIQYF
>-|-|TRBV19|TRBJ2-7
TGTGCCAGTAGTATAGGTCGTGAGCAGTACTTC
CASSIGREQYF
>-|once|TRBV6-5|TRBJ2-7
TGTGCCAGCACGTCGTCAGGGACTCTTTACGAGCAGTACTTC
CASTSSGTLYEQYF
>-|once|TRBV4-3|TRBJ1-6
TGCGCCAGCAGTAAAGGGGGTTCACCCCTCCACTTT
CASSKGGSPLHF
>TRBD2|-|TRBV7-9|TRBJ2-6
TGTGCCACTCCACAAGCGGGAGGTGGGGCCAACGTCCTGACTTTC
CATPQAGGGANVLTF
>-|-|TRBV28|TRBJ2-3
TGTGCCAGCAGTTGGCGGGCAGGGAGGCCAGATACGCAGTATTTT
CASSWRAGRPDTQYF
>-|-|TRBV2|TRBJ2-2
TGTGCCAGCAGACCACAGGGTACGAACACCGGGGAGCTGTTTTTT
CASRPQGTNTGELFF
>-|-|TRBV7-2|TRBJ2-2
TGTGCCAGCAGCTTAGGCGGGGCCTTCACCGGGGAGCTGTTTTTT
CASSLGGAFTGELFF
>TRBD1|few|TRBV19|TRBJ2-1
TGTGCCAGTAGTCGGACAGGTTCGGACAATGAGCAGTTCTTC
CASSRTGSDNEQFF
>TRBD1|-|TRBV10-3|TRBJ1-6
TGTGCCATCAGTGATGACAGGGGAACTAATTCACCCCTCCACTTT
CAISDDRGTNSPLHF
>TRBD2|few|TRBV4-3|TRBJ2-3
TGCGCCAGCAGCCAAGTAGGTGTCCTCGGACTAGCGCGTAACACAGATACGCAGTATTTT
CASSQVGVLGLARNTDTQYF
>TRBD1|-|TRBV28|TRBJ1-2
TGTGCCAGCACCGAGTCCGGGACAGGGCGTCCTGGCTACACCTTC
CASTESGTGRPGYTF
>-|-|TRBV14|TRBJ2-1
TGTGCCAGCAGCCAAGGTTATGGAGGACCGAGGTACAATGAGCAGTTCTTC
CASSQGYGGPRYNEQFF
>TRBD2|-|TRBV6-5|TRBJ2-3
TGTGCCAGCAGTTACTCGCAAGCGGGGGCAACAGATACGCAGTATTTT
CASSYSQAGATDTQYF
>TRBD1|-|TRBV10-3|TRBJ1-3
TGTGCCATCAGTCCGGGACAGGGGGGTCAAGACACCATATATTTT
CAISPGQGGQDTIYF
>-|-|TRBV5-5|TRBJ2-3
TGTGCCAGCAGCTTATCACGGGGCACAGATACGCAGTATTTT
CASSLSRGTDTQYF
>TRBD2|-|TRBV6-5|TRBJ2-1
TGTGCCAGCAGTTTCCCGACTAGCGGGAAGGTGAATGAGCAGTTCTTC
CASSFPTSGKVNEQFF
>TRBD1|-|TRBV5-1|TRBJ1-3
TGCGCCAGCAGCCAGGGGGCAGGGGGCTTCTCTGGAAACACCATATATTTT
CASSQGAGGFSGNTIYF
>TRBD2|-|TRBV6-5|TRBJ2-7
TGTGCCAGCATCAGCTCTAGCGGGAGGGCCTACGAGCAGTACTTC
CASISSSGRAYEQYF
>TRBD1|-|TRBV28|TRBJ1-1
TGTGCCAGCAGACAAGGACAGGGCTACACTGAAGCTTTCTTT
CASRQGQGYTEAFF
>TRBD2|-|TRBV6-5|TRBJ2-3
TGTGCCACCCAGACTAGCGGGAGCACAGATACGCAGTATTTT
CATQTSGSTDTQYF
>TRBD1|-|TRBV6-1|TRBJ1-6
TGTGCCAGCAGTGAAAGCGGCAGGGGGCTTTCACCCCTCCACTTT
CASSESGRGLSPLHF
>TRBD1|-|TRBV27|TRBJ1-2
TGTGCCAGCAGTAGGGACAGGGACGGCTATGGCTACACCTTC
CASSRDRDGYGYTF
>TRBD2|-|TRBV5-4|TRBJ2-5
TGTGCCAGCAGCCCGGGACTAGCGGGTCGACCCTCTGAGACCCAGTACTTC
CASSPGLAGRPSETQYF
>TRBD1|-|TRBV28|TRBJ2-7
TGTGCCAGCAGTTCCCCCTGGACAGGGAACTACGAGCAGTACTTC
CASSSPWTGNYEQYF
>-|-|TRBV15|TRBJ2-5
TGTGCCACCAGCAGAGATGTCGGTAGAGAGACCCAGTACTTC
CATSRDVGRETQYF
>TRBD1|-|TRBV10-3|TRBJ2-2
TGTGCCATCAGTGAGTCGTTTACGAAGGGGGCGGACGGGGAGCTGTTTTTT
CAISESFTKGADGELFF
>-|-|TRBV5-1|TRBJ2-5
TGCGCCAGCAGCCCCGGGAAGACCCAGTACTTC
CASSPGKTQYF
>TRBD2|-|TRBV19|TRBJ2-2
TGTGCCAGTAAGATTGCCGGGACTAGCGGGTACACCGGGGAGCTGTTTTTT
CASKIAGTSGYTGELFF
>TRBD2|few|TRBV28|TRBJ2-1
TGTGCCAGCTTTCCTCGGACTAGCGGGCCCAATGAGCAGTTCTTC
CASFPRTSGPNEQFF
>TRBD2|few|TRBV5-1|TRBJ2-1
TGCGCCAGCAGCTTGGAACTAGCGGGAGACGATGAGCAGTTCTTC
CASSLELAGDDEQFF
>-|-|TRBV28|TRBJ2-1
TGTGCCAGCAGCCCAAACCGGGACAACAATGAGCAGTTCTTC
CASSPNRDNNEQFF
>TRBD2|-|TRBV9|TRBJ2-2
TGTGCCAGCAGCGTCTCTAGCGGGAGGGCCACCGGGGAGCTGTTTTTT
CASSVSSGRATGELFF
>-|-|TRBV5-1|TRBJ2-2
TGCGCCAGCAGCTTGGGGGGCCCCGGGGAGCTGTTTTTT
CASSLGGPGELFF
>TRBD1|-|TRBV6-5|TRBJ1-5
TGTGCCAGCAGACAGACAGGGGGCAATCAGCCCCAGCATTTT
CASRQTGGNQPQHF
>-|-|TRBV3-1/TRBV3-2|TRBJ2-5
TGTGCCAGCAGCCCCCTCCGGGACTCGGACGGGGTGGAGACCCAGTACTTC
CASSPLRDSDGVETQYF
>-|-|TRBV5-1|TRBJ2-3
TGCGCCAGCAGCTTCGACAGCCGCACAGATACGCAGTATTTT
CASSFDSRTDTQYF
>TRBD2|few|TRBV5-1|TRBJ2-1
TGCGCCAGCAGCTTTCCGGAACGGGAGGGCGGTGAGCAGTTCTTC
CASSFPEREGGEQFF
>TRBD2|-|TRBV7-2|TRBJ2-7
TGTGCCAGCAGCCCAGAAACTAGCGCTGAAGGAACCGAGCAGTACTTC
CASSPETSAEGTEQYF
>-|-|TRBV10-3|TRBJ2-4
TGTGCCATCAGTGAGTCGGACTTAGCCAAAAACATTCAGTACTTC
CAISESDLAKNIQYF
>-|-|TRBV2|TRBJ1-5
TGTGCCAGCAGGTCAGGGTTCAATCAGCCCCAGCATTTT
CASRSGFNQPQHF
>TRBD2|once|TRBV5-1|TRBJ2-1
TGCGCCAGCAGCAGCGGGGTTGAGCAGTTCTTC
CASSSGVEQFF